This T cell receptor beta chain was recovered during a study of blood T cell repertoires in COVID-19. Study-wide context: Sample material is recorded as cDNA or gDNA derived from T cells, B-cell-depleted T cells, or PBMCs.

CDR1 and CDR2 (germline): SGHVS, FQNEAQ. This CDR3 region has 17 residues. J was trimmed by 2 bases and V by 4 bases; bases with no gene match: 9. Produced via immunoSEQ multiplex PCR; TCRdb's table is partial and in-frame only. Of 77,000 or so clones listed, around nine tenths are singletons. Specimen: peripheral blood. The genes are TRBV7-8 and TRBJ1-4, with 8 positions matching TRBD1. This TCR was recovered from a man aged 45 to 65 with active COVID-19. CDR3 nucleotide sequence: TGTGCCAGCAGCTCCGGACAGGGTGCGAACACTAATGAAAAACTGTTTTTT. This encodes CASSSGQGANTNEKLFF.